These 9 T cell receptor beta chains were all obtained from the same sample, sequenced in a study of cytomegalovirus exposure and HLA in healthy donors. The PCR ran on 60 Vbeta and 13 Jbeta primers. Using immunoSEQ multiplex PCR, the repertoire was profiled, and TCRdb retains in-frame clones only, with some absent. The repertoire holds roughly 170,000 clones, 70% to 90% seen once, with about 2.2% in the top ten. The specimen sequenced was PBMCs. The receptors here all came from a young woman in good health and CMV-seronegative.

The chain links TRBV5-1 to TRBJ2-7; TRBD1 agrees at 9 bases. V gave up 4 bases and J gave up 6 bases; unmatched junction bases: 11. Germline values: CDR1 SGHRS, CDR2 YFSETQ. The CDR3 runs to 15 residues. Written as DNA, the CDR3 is TGCGCCAGCAGCACCCTACAGGGGGCCCGATCCGAGCAGTACTTC. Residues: CASSTLQGARSEQYF. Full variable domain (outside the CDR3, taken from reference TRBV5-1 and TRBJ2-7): KAGVTQTPRYLIKTRGQQVTLSCSPISGHRSVSWYQQTPGQGLQFLFEYFSETQRNKGNFPGRFSGRQFSNSRSEMNVSTLELGDSALYLCASSTLQGARSEQYFGPGTRLTVT.

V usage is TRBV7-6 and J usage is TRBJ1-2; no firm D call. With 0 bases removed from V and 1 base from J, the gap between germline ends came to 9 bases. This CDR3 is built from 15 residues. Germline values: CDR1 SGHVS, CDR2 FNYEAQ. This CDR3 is CASSLARGINYGYTF. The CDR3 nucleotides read TGTGCCAGCAGCTTAGCGCGAGGGATTAACTATGGCTACACCTTC.

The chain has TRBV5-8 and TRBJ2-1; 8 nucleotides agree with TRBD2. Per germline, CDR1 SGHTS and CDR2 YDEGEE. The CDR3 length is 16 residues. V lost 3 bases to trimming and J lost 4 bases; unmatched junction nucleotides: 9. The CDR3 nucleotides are TGTGCCAGCAGCTCCTCGACTAGCGTGGGGTACAATGAGCAGTTCTTC. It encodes CASSSSTSVGYNEQFF.

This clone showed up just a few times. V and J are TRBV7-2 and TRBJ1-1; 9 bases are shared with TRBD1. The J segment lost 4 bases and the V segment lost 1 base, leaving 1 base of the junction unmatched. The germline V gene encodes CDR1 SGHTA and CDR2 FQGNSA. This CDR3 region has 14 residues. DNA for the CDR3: TGTGCCAGCAGCTTAGACAGGGGGCTCACTGAAGCTTTCTTT. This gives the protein CASSLDRGLTEAFF.

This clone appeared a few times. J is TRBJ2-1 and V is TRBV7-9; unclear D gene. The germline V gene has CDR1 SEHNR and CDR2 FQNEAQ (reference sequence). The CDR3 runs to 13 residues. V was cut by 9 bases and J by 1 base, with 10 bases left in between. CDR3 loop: CASGRESYNEQFF. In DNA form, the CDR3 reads TGTGCCAGTGGTCGCGAGTCCTACAATGAGCAGTTCTTC.

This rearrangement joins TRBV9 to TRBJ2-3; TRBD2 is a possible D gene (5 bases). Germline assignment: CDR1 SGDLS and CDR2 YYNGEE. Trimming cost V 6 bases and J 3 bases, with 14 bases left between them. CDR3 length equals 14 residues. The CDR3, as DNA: TGTGCCAGCAACCTATCCGGCGGGACAGATACGCAGTATTTT. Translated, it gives CASNLSGGTDTQYF. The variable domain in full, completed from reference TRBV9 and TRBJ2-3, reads DSGVTQTPKHLITATGQRVTLRCSPRSGDLSVYWYQQSLDQGLQFLIQYYNGEERAKGNILERFSAQQFPDLHSELNLSSLELGDSALYFCASNLSGGTDTQYFGPGTRLTVL.

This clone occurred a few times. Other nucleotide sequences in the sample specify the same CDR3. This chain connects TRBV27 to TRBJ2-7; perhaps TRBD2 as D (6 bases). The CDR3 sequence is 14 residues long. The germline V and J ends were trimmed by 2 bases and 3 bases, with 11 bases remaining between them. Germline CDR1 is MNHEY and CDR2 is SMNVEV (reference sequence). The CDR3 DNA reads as TGTGCCAGCAGTTTACGTCTAGCGCACTACGAGCAGTACTTC. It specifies CASSLRLAHYEQYF.

The CDR3 here is CASSIGAGAYNEQFF. The CDR3 bases are TGTGCCAGTAGTATAGGGGCGGGAGCTTACAATGAGCAGTTCTTC. This rearrangement joins TRBV19 to TRBJ2-1; 7 bases align to TRBD2. After removal of 1 base from V and 4 bases from J, the junction contained 4 bases not matched to a gene. In germline, CDR1 is LNHDA, CDR2 SQIVND (reference sequence). The CDR3 runs to 15 residues. The full variable domain, its missing parts supplied by reference TRBV19 and TRBJ2-1, is DGGITQSPKYLFRKEGQNVTLSCEQNLNHDAMYWYRQDPGQGLRLIYYSQIVNDFQKGDIAEGYSVSREKKESFPLTVTSAQKNPTAFYLCASSIGAGAYNEQFFGPGTRLTVL.

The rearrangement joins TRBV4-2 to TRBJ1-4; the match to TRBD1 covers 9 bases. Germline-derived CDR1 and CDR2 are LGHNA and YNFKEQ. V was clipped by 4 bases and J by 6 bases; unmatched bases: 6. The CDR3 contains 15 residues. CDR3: CASSRSTGGDEKLFF. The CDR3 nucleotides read TGTGCCAGCAGCCGCTCGACAGGGGGAGATGAAAAACTGTTTTTT.